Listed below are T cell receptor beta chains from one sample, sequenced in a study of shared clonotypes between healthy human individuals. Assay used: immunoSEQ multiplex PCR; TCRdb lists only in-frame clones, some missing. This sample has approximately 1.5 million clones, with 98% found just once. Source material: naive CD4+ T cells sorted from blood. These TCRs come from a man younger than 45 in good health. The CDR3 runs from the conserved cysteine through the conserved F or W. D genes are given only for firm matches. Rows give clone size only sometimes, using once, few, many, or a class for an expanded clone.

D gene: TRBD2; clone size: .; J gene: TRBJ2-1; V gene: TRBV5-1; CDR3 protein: CASSPRMTAGVSHEQFF; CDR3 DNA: TGCGCCAGCAGCCCGAGGATGACAGCGGGAGTTTCCCATGAGCAGTTCTTC
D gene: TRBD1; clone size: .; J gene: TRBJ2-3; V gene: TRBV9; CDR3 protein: CASSATGRTDTQYF; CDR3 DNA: TGTGCCAGCAGCGCGACAGGGCGCACAGATACGCAGTATTTT
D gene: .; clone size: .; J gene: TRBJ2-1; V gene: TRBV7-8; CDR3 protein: CASISRWTNEQFF; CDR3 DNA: TGTGCCAGCATCAGTAGGTGGACCAATGAGCAGTTCTTC
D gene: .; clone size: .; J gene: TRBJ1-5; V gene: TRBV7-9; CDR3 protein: CASSLEGHLNQPQHF; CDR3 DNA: TGTGCCAGCAGCTTAGAGGGACACCTCAATCAGCCCCAGCATTTT
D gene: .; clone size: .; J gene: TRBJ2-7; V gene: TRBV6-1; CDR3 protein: CASSDIQGRLWGHQSYEQYF; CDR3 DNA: TGTGCCAGCAGTGACATTCAGGGCCGACTTTGGGGCCACCAGTCCTACGAGCAGTACTTC
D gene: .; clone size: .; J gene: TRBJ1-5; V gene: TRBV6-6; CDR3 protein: CASGEYSNQPQHF; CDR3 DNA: TGTGCCAGCGGGGAGTATAGCAATCAGCCCCAGCATTTT
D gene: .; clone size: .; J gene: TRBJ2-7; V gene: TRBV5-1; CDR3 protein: CASSLDRLYEQYF; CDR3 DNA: TGCGCCAGCAGCTTGGACAGGCTTTACGAGCAGTACTTC
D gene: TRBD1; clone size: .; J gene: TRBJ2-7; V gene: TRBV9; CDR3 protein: CASSPQTGGYAYEQYF; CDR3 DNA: TGTGCCAGCAGCCCACAGACAGGGGGCTATGCCTACGAGCAGTACTTC
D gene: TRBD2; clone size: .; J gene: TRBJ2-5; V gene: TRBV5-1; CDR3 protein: CASSPGTSGSETQYF; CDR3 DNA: TGCGCCAGCAGCCCCGGGACTAGCGGGAGTGAGACCCAGTACTTC
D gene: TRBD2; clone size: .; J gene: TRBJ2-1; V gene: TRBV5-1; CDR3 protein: CASSSSGRGNEQFF; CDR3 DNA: TGTGCCAGCAGCTCTAGCGGGAGGGGTAATGAGCAGTTCTTC
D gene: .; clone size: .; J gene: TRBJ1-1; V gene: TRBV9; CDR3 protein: CASSEYWNTEAFF; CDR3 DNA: TGTGCCAGCAGCGAGTATTGGAACACTGAAGCTTTCTTT
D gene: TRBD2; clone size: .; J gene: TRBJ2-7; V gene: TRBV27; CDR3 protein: CASSPITGLAGVYEQYF; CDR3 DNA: TGTGCCAGCAGTCCAATAACCGGACTAGCGGGAGTCTACGAGCAGTACTTC
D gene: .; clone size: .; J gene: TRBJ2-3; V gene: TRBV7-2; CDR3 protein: CASSLALSGRTDTQYF; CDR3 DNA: TGTGCCAGCAGCTTAGCCCTTAGCGGCCGCACAGATACGCAGTATTTT
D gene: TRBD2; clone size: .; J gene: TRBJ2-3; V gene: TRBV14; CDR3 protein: CASSPRTSGRDTQYF; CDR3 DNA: TGTGCCAGCAGCCCCCGGACTAGCGGGAGAGATACGCAGTATTTT
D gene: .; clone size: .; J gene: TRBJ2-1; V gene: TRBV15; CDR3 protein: CATSRDREDEQFF; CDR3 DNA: TGTGCCACCAGCAGAGATCGCGAGGATGAGCAGTTCTTC
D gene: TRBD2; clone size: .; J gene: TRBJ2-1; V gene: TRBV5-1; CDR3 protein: CASSLALAGEWNEQFF; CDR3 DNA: TGCGCCAGCAGCTTGGCCCTAGCGGGAGAGTGGAATGAGCAGTTCTTC
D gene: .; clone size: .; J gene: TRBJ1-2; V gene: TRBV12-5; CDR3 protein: CASGQEGVGRDGYTF; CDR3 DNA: TGTGCTAGTGGTCAGGAAGGGGTGGGGCGGGATGGCTACACCTTC
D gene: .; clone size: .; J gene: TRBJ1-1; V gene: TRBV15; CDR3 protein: CATSRVRSEAFF; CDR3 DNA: TGTGCCACCAGCAGAGTAAGATCTGAAGCTTTCTTT
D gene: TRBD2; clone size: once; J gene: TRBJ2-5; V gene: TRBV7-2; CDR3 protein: CASSLGTSGPQETQYF; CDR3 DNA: TGTGCCAGCAGCTTAGGGACTAGCGGGCCTCAAGAGACCCAGTACTTC
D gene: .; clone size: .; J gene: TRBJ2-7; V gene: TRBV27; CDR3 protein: CASSLTGTPYEQYF; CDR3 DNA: TGTGCCAGCAGTCTGACAGGGACTCCCTACGAGCAGTACTTC
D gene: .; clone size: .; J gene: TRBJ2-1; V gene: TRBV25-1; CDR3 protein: CASSEYGQYNEQFF; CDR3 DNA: TGTGCCAGCAGTGAATATGGGCAGTACAATGAGCAGTTCTTC
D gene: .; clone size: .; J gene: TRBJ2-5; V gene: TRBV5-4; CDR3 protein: CASSSKGGGRETQYF; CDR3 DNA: TGTGCCAGCAGCTCAAAGGGGGGGGGAAGGGAGACCCAGTACTTC
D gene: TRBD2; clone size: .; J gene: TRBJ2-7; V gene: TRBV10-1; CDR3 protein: CASIDLAGGPETYEQYF; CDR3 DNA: TGCGCCAGCATAGATCTAGCGGGAGGGCCGGAGACCTACGAGCAGTACTTC
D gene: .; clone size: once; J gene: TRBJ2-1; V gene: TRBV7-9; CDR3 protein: CASSLSGPSYNEQFF; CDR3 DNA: TGTGCCAGCAGCCTAAGCGGACCCTCCTACAATGAGCAGTTCTTC
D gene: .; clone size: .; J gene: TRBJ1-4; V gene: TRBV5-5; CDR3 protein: CASSQGTPSTNEKLFF; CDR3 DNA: TGTGCCAGCAGCCAAGGGACACCTTCAACTAATGAAAAACTGTTTTTT
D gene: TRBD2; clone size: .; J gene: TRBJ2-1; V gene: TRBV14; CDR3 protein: CASSVAGGPYNEQFF; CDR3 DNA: TGTGCCAGCAGCGTTGCGGGAGGCCCGTACAATGAGCAGTTCTTC
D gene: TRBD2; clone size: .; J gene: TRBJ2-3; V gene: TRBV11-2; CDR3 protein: CASSPGTSGRADTQYF; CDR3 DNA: TGTGCCAGCAGCCCCGGGACTAGCGGGAGGGCCGATACGCAGTATTTT
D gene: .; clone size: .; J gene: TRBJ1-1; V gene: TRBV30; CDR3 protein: CAWSADTEAFF; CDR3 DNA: TGTGCCTGGAGTGCTGACACTGAAGCTTTCTTT
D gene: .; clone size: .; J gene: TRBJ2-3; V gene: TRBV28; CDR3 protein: CASIPGGVGTDTQYF; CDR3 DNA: TGTGCCAGCATCCCGGGTGGCGTTGGCACAGATACGCAGTATTTT